Sequencing of this TCR beta chain was carried out in a study of beta chain features in type 1 diabetes. Overall study findings and caveats: In type 1 diabetes patients, VDJ junctions had fewer insertions; deletions at these junctions were more frequent. Shortening of TCRB CDR3s, moderate but significant, appeared in all four CD4+ subsets of Type 1 diabetes patients. cDNA-based sequencing might over-represent cells highly expressing TCR.

This clone showed up just a few times. Antigen specificity is unknown. Staining for CD45RO/CCR7/CD25/CD127/CD95/CD27 allowed sorting of CD4+ naive, central memory, regulatory and stem cell-like memory cells. The whole isolated RNA underwent reverse transcription, so sequencing captured expressed TCRB transcripts. The assay was immunoSEQ multiplex PCR, and TCRdb's table has in-frame clones only and misses some. The sample has roughly 230,000 clones; 9.5% to 13% are singletons. V dropped 4 bases and J dropped 8 bases, with 14 bases sitting between them. The CDR3 length is 13 residues. Germline V gene sequence: CDR1 SNHLY, CDR2 FYNNEI.

Input material: naive CD4+ T cells from blood. The TCR sequence derives from a man younger than 40 with type 1 diabetes. The V gene is TRBV2, the J gene TRBJ1-2; no definite D call. The CDR3 bases are TGTGCCAGCAGTGGGACGAGCGGACGAGGCTACACCTTC. Translated: CASSGTSGRGYTF.